These 10 T cell receptor beta chains share one sample of origin, sequenced in a study of T cell responses to AZD1222 COVID-19 vaccine. Assay used: immunoSEQ multiplex PCR; TCRdb lists only in-frame clones, some missing. Here the sample spans approximately 130,000 clones, 86% being singletons. Sample: peripheral blood, taken 28 days after the second AZD1222 dose. Source of these receptors: an adult who received the AZD1222 COVID-19 vaccine.

The genes are TRBV6-1 and TRBJ1-5; 8 positions agree with TRBD1. V trimming: 2 bases; J trimming: 6 bases; junction bases outside the gene matches: 9. The CDR3 sequence is 16 residues long. Germline-derived CDR1 and CDR2 are MNHNS and SASEGT. The CDR3 DNA is TGTGCCAGCAGTGAATACTCCGGACAGGGTAGTCAGCCCCAGCATTTT. Protein product: CASSEYSGQGSQPQHF.

In this sample, this clone turned up once. This rearrangement joins TRBV3-1 (or the pseudogene TRBV3-2) to TRBJ1-2, with a possible D match to TRBD1 (5 bases). Trimming stripped 3 bases from V and 6 bases from J, with 8 bases between. Germline V gene sequence: CDR1 LGHDT, CDR2 YNNKEL (reference sequence). The CDR3 length is 12 residues. DNA of the CDR3: TGTGCCAGCAGCCAGGGGGTAAATGGCTACACCTTC. As protein: CASSQGVNGYTF.

The genes are TRBV10-2 and TRBJ1-6; D gene unclear. Germline-derived CDR1 and CDR2 are WSHSY and SAAADI. The CDR3 has 13 amino acids. Trimming stripped 4 bases from V and 10 bases from J, with 11 bases between. Here the CDR3 DNA reads TGCGCCAGCAGTGGGCAGGCGGGGTCACCCCTCCACTTT. Its protein product is CASSGQAGSPLHF.

The chain has TRBV5-8 and TRBJ2-1; tentatively, D is TRBD1 or TRBD2 (7 bases each). Germline CDR1 SGHTS, CDR2 YDEGEE. The CDR3 extends over 16 amino acids. V was trimmed by 4 bases and J by 6 bases, leaving 20 bases between them. The CDR3: CASSTRGGQLFNEQFF. The CDR3 nucleotides read TGTGCCAGCAGCACGCGCGGGGGACAGCTCTTCAATGAGCAGTTCTTC.

In DNA, the CDR3 is TGTGCCAGTAGTATTAGGAGGCTGGACAGGGGCTCTGAAAAACTGTTTTTT. Protein product: CASSIRRLDRGSEKLFF. The gene calls are TRBV19 and TRBJ1-4; 9 bases agree with TRBD1. Germline V gene data show CDR1 as LNHDA and CDR2 as SQIVND (reference sequence). Losses at the gene ends were 3 bases for V and 7 bases for J; bases not matched to a gene: 12. The CDR3 consists of 17 residues.

V and J are TRBV5-8 and TRBJ1-5, with D possibly TRBD1 on 6 matching bases. Germline CDR1 SGHTS, CDR2 YDEGEE. CDR3 length: 15 amino acids. Trimming shortened V by 4 bases and J by 2 bases, and 13 bases separated the two germline ends. DNA for the CDR3: TGTGCCAGCAGCCCGGGACACCAACGCAATCAGCCCCAGCATTTT. Its protein is CASSPGHQRNQPQHF.

The chain links TRBV6-1 to TRBJ1-6; 7 bases align to TRBD1. Per germline, CDR1 MNHNS and CDR2 SASEGT. The CDR3 is made up of 17 amino acids. V was pared by 3 bases and J by 0 bases, with 5 bases of the junction left unmatched. The CDR3 spells CASSDGGQSSYNSPLHF. As DNA, the CDR3 is TGTGCCAGCAGTGATGGGGGACAGAGCTCCTATAATTCACCCCTCCACTTT.

The J gene is TRBJ2-1, the V gene TRBV30; 10 bases line up with TRBD2. Trimming took 4 bases from V and 10 from J; bases not matched to a gene: 7. Germline V gives CDR1 GTSNPN, CDR2 SVGIG (reference sequence). The CDR3 covers 13 residues. CDR3 in amino acids: CAWTLAGIWEQFF. In DNA, the CDR3 is TGTGCCTGGACACTAGCGGGGATTTGGGAGCAGTTCTTC.

The chain combines TRBV19 with TRBJ1-2; no firm D call. The CDR3 extends over 12 amino acids. V was shortened by 5 bases and J by 5 bases, with 9 bases between the two germline ends. From germline, CDR1 is LNHDA and CDR2 SQIVND (reference sequence). CDR3 protein: CASSDPPYGYTF. The CDR3 coding sequence is TGTGCCAGTAGTGATCCACCTTATGGCTACACCTTC. The full variable domain, its missing parts supplied by reference TRBV19 and TRBJ1-2, is DGGITQSPKYLFRKEGQNVTLSCEQNLNHDAMYWYRQDPGQGLRLIYYSQIVNDFQKGDIAEGYSVSREKKESFPLTVTSAQKNPTAFYLCASSDPPYGYTFGSGTRLTVV.

V is TRBV7-9 and J is TRBJ2-5; D may match TRBD1 or TRBD2 (5 bases each). The CDR3 length is 13 residues. Trimming shortened V by 7 bases and J by 5 bases, and 14 bases separated the two germline ends. Germline V gene data show CDR1 as SEHNR and CDR2 as FQNEAQ (reference sequence). In nucleotides, the CDR3 is TGTGCCAGCACCCCCGGGGCGGGCGAGACCCAGTACTTC. Translation: CASTPGAGETQYF.